The 24 T cell receptor beta chains in this list originate from one sample, sequenced in a study of blood T cell repertoires in COVID-19. Profiling relied on immunoSEQ multiplex PCR, and the TCRdb table lists in-frame clones only, not all of them. The sample shows 130,000 to 150,000 clones, roughly 86% of them seen only once. The source material was peripheral blood. The receptor source for this set is a man aged 45-65 years with active or convalescent COVID-19.

This chain links TRBV7-9 with TRBJ2-7, with a possible D match to TRBD2 (6 bases). CDR3 size: 14 residues. With 6 bases removed from V and 4 bases from J, the gap between germline ends came to 16 bases. CDR1 and CDR2 (germline): SEHNR, FQNEAQ (reference sequence). DNA of the CDR3: TGTGCCAGCAGTTCCCGGGTCGGGAGTTACGAGCAGTACTTC. Translated, it gives CASSSRVGSYEQYF.

The V gene is TRBV18, the J gene TRBJ2-7; a weak D match, TRBD2 (6 bases). This CDR3 has 15 residues. The germline V and J ends were trimmed by 6 bases and 2 bases, with 17 bases remaining between them. CDR1 KGHSH and CDR2 LQKENI come from the germline V gene. The CDR3 sequence: CASSFGTPNTYEQYF. CDR3 sequence (DNA): TGTGCCAGCTCTTTCGGGACTCCAAACACCTACGAGCAGTACTTC.

The V gene is TRBV6-1, the J gene TRBJ1-6, with no clear D. Germline CDR1 MNHNS, CDR2 SASEGT. The germline V and J ends were trimmed by 2 bases and 7 bases, with 6 bases remaining between them. The CDR3 has 13 amino acids. The CDR3, as DNA: TGTGCCAGCAGTGAAATGGAGAATTCACCCCTCCACTTT. This encodes CASSEMENSPLHF.

The rearrangement joins TRBV4-1 to TRBJ1-1; unclear D gene. The CDR3 runs 16 residues. CDR1 and CDR2 from the germline V gene are MGHRA and YSYEKL. The V end was cut by 0 bases, the J end by 5 bases, with 16 bases between. CDR3 in DNA: TGCGCCAGCAGCCAAGATCGAGGGATGGGGTTGACTGAAGCTTTCTTT. This sequence encodes CASSQDRGMGLTEAFF.

The chain combines TRBV5-1 with TRBJ2-1, with 7 bases that match TRBD2. CDR1 SGHRS and CDR2 YFSETQ come from the germline V gene. The V segment lost 4 bases and the J segment 6 bases; nucleotides outside the gene matches: 16. The CDR3 loop spans 17 amino acids. In DNA form, the CDR3 reads TGCGCCAGCAGCGACAGATTCGGGCGGGAGTGGGGCAATGAGCAGTTCTTC. This encodes CASSDRFGREWGNEQFF. Together with reference TRBV5-1 and TRBJ2-1, the CDR3 gives the full variable domain: KAGVTQTPRYLIKTRGQQVTLSCSPISGHRSVSWYQQTPGQGLQFLFEYFSETQRNKGNFPGRFSGRQFSNSRSEMNVSTLELGDSALYLCASSDRFGREWGNEQFFGPGTRLTVL.

The genes are TRBV29-1 and TRBJ2-5; TRBD2 aligns across 11 bases. V was pared by 7 bases and J by 5 bases, with 18 bases of the junction left unmatched. The CDR3 is 17 amino acids. CDR1 is SQVTM and CDR2 is ANQGSEA in the germline V gene. CDR3 in amino acids: CSARFEGRTSGSETQYF. CDR3 in DNA: TGCAGCGCCCGATTCGAAGGGCGTACTAGCGGGAGTGAGACCCAGTACTTC.

This clone has only one observation. The V and J genes are TRBV5-4 and TRBJ1-1; 8 bases match TRBD1. From germline, CDR1 is SGHNT and CDR2 YYREEE (reference sequence). This CDR3 is 14 amino acids long. Unmatched junction bases numbered 8, after V lost 4 bases and J lost 6 bases. The CDR3 DNA reads as TGTGCCAGCAGCATGACAGGGGATGGGCCTGAAGCTTTCTTT. This gives the protein CASSMTGDGPEAFF.

V usage is TRBV13 and J usage is TRBJ2-3, with 7 bases aligning to TRBD1. The CDR3 totals 16 residues. Germline V gene lookup returns CDR1 PRHDT and CDR2 FYEKMQ (reference sequence). V trimming: 5 bases; J trimming: 4 bases; junction bases outside the gene matches: 12. CDR3 nucleotide sequence: TGTGCCAGCAGCCCGAGACAGGGTGTGAAATCAGATACGCAGTATTTT. As protein: CASSPRQGVKSDTQYF.

V and J are TRBV9 and TRBJ2-3, with TRBD2 matching over 14 bases. From germline, CDR1 is SGDLS and CDR2 YYNGEE. Unmatched junction bases numbered 7, after V lost 3 bases and J lost 7 bases. The CDR3 has 16 amino acids. CDR3 nucleotides: TGTGCCAGCAGCGCGACTAGCGGGAGGGCCGTGCATACGCAGTATTTT. This codes for CASSATSGRAVHTQYF.

V gene TRBV28 combines with J gene TRBJ2-7; 7 positions match TRBD2. The CDR3 is made up of 15 amino acids. The ends lost 2 bases at V and 7 bases at J; junction bases unmatched: 11. CDR1 MDHEN and CDR2 SYDVKM come from the germline V gene. As DNA, the CDR3 is TGTGCCAGCAGTTTAGAGGGACCGGCCGGGGGGGAGCAGTACTTC. Translated, it gives CASSLEGPAGGEQYF.

This clone is a singleton in its sample. The gene calls are TRBV11-2 and TRBJ2-1; D is unclear. CDR1 is SGHAT, CDR2 FQNNGV, per germline. V dropped 0 bases and J dropped 14 bases, with 11 bases sitting between them. The CDR3 has 12 residues. CDR3 amino acids: CASSLEVPPEFF. The CDR3 coding sequence is TGTGCCAGCAGCTTAGAAGTCCCCCCGGAGTTCTTC.

The chain is built from TRBV7-9 and TRBJ2-1; 13 bases are shared with TRBD2. The J segment lost 10 bases and the V segment lost 0 bases, leaving 6 bases of the junction unmatched. Per the germline V gene, CDR1 is SEHNR and CDR2 is FQNEAQ (reference sequence). The CDR3 is 16 residues long. The CDR3 DNA reads as TGTGCCAGCAGCTTAGCTACGGGACTAGCGGGACTGGAGCAGTTCTTC. Its translation is CASSLATGLAGLEQFF.

The V and J genes are TRBV7-2 and TRBJ2-3; 9 bases are shared with TRBD1. The CDR3 is 16 amino acids. The V gene's germline CDR1 is SGHTA and CDR2 FQGNSA. V dropped 3 bases and J dropped 4; count of bases not matched to a gene: 8. CDR3 sequence: CASSLAVTGGADTQYF. The CDR3 nucleotides read TGTGCCAGCAGCTTGGCCGTGACAGGGGGGGCAGATACGCAGTATTTT.

This chain joins TRBV5-1 and TRBJ1-2, with a weak D call TRBD1 (5 bases). Per germline, CDR1 SGHRS and CDR2 YFSETQ. The CDR3 has 14 residues. Trimming left V 4 bases short and J 6 bases short, with 16 bases between. DNA of the CDR3: TGCGCCAGCAGCCCCGGGGGGATGTGGGATGGCTACACCTTC. Translation: CASSPGGMWDGYTF.

There are a few counts of this clone. J is TRBJ2-2 and V is TRBV7-3; TRBD2 might be the D (6 bases). Trimming took off 5 bases at V and 0 bases at J, with 7 bases between the two ends. The CDR3 runs 14 residues. Germline CDR1 and CDR2: SGHTA and FQGTGA. CDR3 region: CASSGGPNTGELFF. CDR3 nucleotides: TGTGCCAGCAGCGGAGGGCCGAACACCGGGGAGCTGTTTTTT. Together with reference TRBV7-3 and TRBJ2-2, the CDR3 gives the full variable domain: GAGVSQTPSNKVTEKGKYVELRCDPISGHTALYWYRQSLGQGPEFLIYFQGTGAADDSGLPNDRFFAVRPEGSVSTLKIQRTERGDSAVYLCASSGGPNTGELFFGEGSRLTVL.

The sample holds one count of this clone. The genes are TRBV5-4 and TRBJ2-5; D call uncertain. The germline V gene has CDR1 SGHNT and CDR2 YYREEE (reference sequence). This CDR3 is built from 16 residues. V lost 0 bases and J lost 0, with 12 bases in between. The CDR3 DNA follows: TGTGCCAGCAGCTTGGGGTCCAGACTGTACCAAGAGACCCAGTACTTC. Translating it yields CASSLGSRLYQETQYF.

The V and J genes are TRBV24-1 and TRBJ2-7, with 8 bases lining up with TRBD2. The V segment lost 5 bases and the J segment 7 bases; nucleotides outside the gene matches: 12. CDR1 is KGHDR, CDR2 SFDVKD, per germline. The CDR3 sequence is 15 residues long. The CDR3: CATSGKGLVASEQYF. The CDR3 nucleotides read TGTGCCACCAGTGGAAAGGGACTAGTGGCTTCTGAGCAGTACTTC.

This chain uses TRBV30 with TRBJ2-7; 11 bases agree with TRBD2. Unmatched junction bases numbered 9, after V lost 0 bases and J lost 5 bases. CDR3 length equals 16 residues. Germline CDR1 is GTSNPN and CDR2 is SVGIG (reference sequence). DNA for the CDR3: TGTGCCTGGAGTGTGAGATTTAGCGGGAGGGCGGACGAGCAGTACTTC. It is translated as CAWSVRFSGRADEQYF.

The chain employs TRBV24-1 and TRBJ2-5, with 10 bases lining up with TRBD1. The ends lost 1 base at V and 5 bases at J; junction bases unmatched: 9. Germline loops: CDR1 KGHDR, CDR2 SFDVKD. The CDR3 has 17 residues. DNA for the CDR3: TGTGCCACCAGTGATTTTGGGACAGGGGCGCGCGGGGAGACCCAGTACTTC. Its translation is CATSDFGTGARGETQYF.

In this sample, this clone turned up once. The chain joins TRBV27 to TRBJ2-1; a weak D match, TRBD2 (8 bases). CDR1 and CDR2 (germline): MNHEY, SMNVEV (reference sequence). The CDR3 consists of 18 residues. The V and J ends lost 5 bases and 2 bases respectively, with 22 bases between them. The CDR3 reads CASSNDRATGGPYNEQFF. The CDR3 DNA sequence: TGTGCCAGCAGTAATGACAGGGCGACGGGAGGGCCCTACAATGAGCAGTTCTTC.

This CDR3 reads CASSQLASGASSYNEQFF. CDR3 DNA sequence: TGCGCCAGCAGCCAGCTGGCTAGCGGGGCCAGCTCCTACAATGAGCAGTTCTTC. This chain links TRBV4-1 with TRBJ2-1, with 9 bases matching TRBD2. V trimming: 3 bases; J trimming: 0 bases; junction bases outside the gene matches: 9. The V gene's germline CDR1 is MGHRA and CDR2 YSYEKL. CDR3 length: 18 amino acids.

This chain's CDR3 is CASSPRGSLYEQYF. The CDR3 bases are TGTGCCAGCTCACCAAGAGGGTCTCTCTACGAGCAGTACTTC. The gene calls are TRBV18 and TRBJ2-7, with a possible D match to TRBD2 (5 bases). The V end was cut by 2 bases, the J end by 3 bases, with 11 bases between. The CDR3 runs 14 residues. Germline lookup yields CDR1 KGHSH and CDR2 LQKENI.

This chain links TRBV28 with TRBJ1-1; tentatively, D is TRBD1 (5 bases). The V gene lost 6 bases and the J gene lost 0 bases, with 14 bases spanning the gap. The CDR3 loop spans 15 amino acids. Germline CDR1 reads MDHEN; CDR2 reads SYDVKM. In nucleotides, the CDR3 is TGTGCCAGCAGACCGGGGGGAAGGATGAACACTGAAGCTTTCTTT. Translated: CASRPGGRMNTEAFF.

The J gene is TRBJ2-1, the V gene TRBV27; TRBD2 is a possible D gene (5 bases). In germline, CDR1 is MNHEY, CDR2 SMNVEV (reference sequence). The CDR3 is 13 amino acids. Trimming removed 2 bases from V and 4 bases from J, with 6 bases in between. CDR3 coding DNA: TGTGCCAGCAGTTTAGGACTGTACAATGAGCAGTTCTTC. Translating gives CASSLGLYNEQFF.